These T cell receptor beta chains were read from a single sample in a study of tissue T cells after allogeneic stem cell transplantation. Repertoires were generated with immunoSEQ multiplex PCR, while TCRdb's copy carries only in-frame clones and drops some. The repertoire consists of approximately 2,700 clones, with around two thirds occurring once and the leading ten covering 22%. The sample consisted of duodenal tissue, taken at autopsy. The receptors here all came from an older male patient with steroid-refractory graft-versus-host disease after an allogeneic stem cell transplant. Some T cells may arise from the graft donor. Both conserved end residues are part of each CDR3. Fields, in order: clone size, V gene, J gene, D gene, CDR3 protein, CDR3 DNA. A D gene is named only where the DNA matches it firmly. The listing skips clone size in some rows; elsewhere it reads once, few, many or a size class.

clone_size: once
v_call: TRBV6-5
j_call: TRBJ2-3
d_call: TRBD1
cdr3_aa: CASRRQGLDTQYF
cdr3_nt: TGTGCCAGCAGGAGACAGGGGTTGGATACGCAGTATTTT

clone_size: NA
v_call: TRBV9
j_call: TRBJ2-5
d_call: TRBD2
cdr3_aa: CASSPSAGGQETQYF
cdr3_nt: TGTGCCAGCAGCCCATCAGCGGGGGGCCAAGAGACCCAGTACTTC

clone_size: NA
v_call: TRBV6-5
j_call: TRBJ2-2
d_call: NA
cdr3_aa: CASSTHRQNTGELFF
cdr3_nt: TGTGCCAGCAGCACCCATCGACAAAACACCGGGGAGCTGTTTTTT

clone_size: few
v_call: TRBV10-3
j_call: TRBJ1-1
d_call: TRBD1
cdr3_aa: CAIGGQGAVSEAFF
cdr3_nt: TGTGCCATCGGGGGACAGGGGGCTGTCTCTGAAGCTTTCTTT

clone_size: NA
v_call: TRBV4-2
j_call: TRBJ1-4
d_call: NA
cdr3_aa: CASSQDLKGAPNEKLFF
cdr3_nt: TGTGCCAGCAGCCAAGATCTGAAAGGTGCGCCTAATGAAAAACTGTTTTTT

clone_size: NA
v_call: TRBV27
j_call: TRBJ2-7
d_call: NA
cdr3_aa: CASSPTTLAFDFYEQYF
cdr3_nt: TGTGCCAGCAGTCCTACGACACTAGCTTTTGACTTCTACGAGCAGTACTTC

clone_size: NA
v_call: TRBV19
j_call: TRBJ2-1
d_call: NA
cdr3_aa: CASSRGAQGLQFF
cdr3_nt: TGTGCCAGTAGCAGGGGGGCACAGGGTTTGCAGTTCTTC

clone_size: NA
v_call: TRBV19
j_call: TRBJ2-7
d_call: TRBD1
cdr3_aa: CASSIGRPGQRSYEQYF
cdr3_nt: TGTGCCAGTAGTATTGGTCGTCCGGGACAGCGGTCCTACGAGCAGTACTTC

clone_size: NA
v_call: TRBV27
j_call: TRBJ1-1
d_call: NA
cdr3_aa: CASSYGSGSEAFF
cdr3_nt: TGTGCCAGCAGTTACGGTTCAGGGTCTGAAGCTTTCTTT

clone_size: few
v_call: TRBV4-3
j_call: TRBJ2-3
d_call: NA
cdr3_aa: CASSQAGAAADTQYF
cdr3_nt: TGCGCCAGCAGCCAAGCGGGTGCGGCCGCAGATACGCAGTATTTT

clone_size: NA
v_call: TRBV9
j_call: TRBJ1-1
d_call: NA
cdr3_aa: CASSPRGNQNTEAFF
cdr3_nt: TGTGCCAGCAGCCCCCGCGGGAATCAGAACACTGAAGCTTTCTTT

clone_size: medium-sized
v_call: TRBV11-2
j_call: TRBJ1-5
d_call: NA
cdr3_aa: CASSLDPFRPQHF
cdr3_nt: TGTGCCAGCAGCTTAGACCCTTTTCGGCCCCAGCATTTT

clone_size: NA
v_call: TRBV5-1
j_call: TRBJ1-4
d_call: NA
cdr3_aa: CASSLEHNEKLFF
cdr3_nt: TGCGCCAGCAGCTTGGAGCATAATGAAAAACTGTTTTTT

clone_size: NA
v_call: TRBV14
j_call: TRBJ2-5
d_call: TRBD2
cdr3_aa: CASSSGLAVVRQETQYF
cdr3_nt: TGTGCCAGCAGCTCGGGACTAGCGGTTGTTCGCCAAGAGACCCAGTACTTC

clone_size: few
v_call: TRBV4-1
j_call: TRBJ2-7
d_call: TRBD1
cdr3_aa: CASSQTGTGGGEQYF
cdr3_nt: TGCGCCAGCAGCCAAACCGGGACAGGGGGCGGTGAGCAGTACTTC

clone_size: NA
v_call: TRBV9
j_call: TRBJ1-3
d_call: NA
cdr3_aa: CASSGTGTLKGNTIYF
cdr3_nt: TGTGCCAGCAGCGGCACCGGGACACTTAAAGGAAACACCATATATTTT

clone_size: few
v_call: TRBV5-5
j_call: TRBJ1-4
d_call: TRBD1
cdr3_aa: CASSYRGEKLFF
cdr3_nt: TGTGCCAGCAGCTACAGGGGTGAAAAACTGTTTTTT

clone_size: NA
v_call: TRBV11-1
j_call: TRBJ1-1
d_call: NA
cdr3_aa: CASSPVGRLITEAFF
cdr3_nt: TGTGCCAGCAGCCCCGTTGGGCGTCTGATCACTGAAGCTTTCTTT

clone_size: NA
v_call: TRBV15
j_call: TRBJ2-7
d_call: NA
cdr3_aa: CATSPRGVGGKNEQYF
cdr3_nt: TGTGCCACCAGCCCCCGGGGGGTAGGGGGAAAAAACGAGCAGTACTTC

clone_size: NA
v_call: TRBV4-2
j_call: TRBJ2-7
d_call: TRBD1
cdr3_aa: CASSLTGTGGQYF
cdr3_nt: TGTGCCAGCAGCCTCACCGGGACAGGGGGCCAGTACTTC

clone_size: NA
v_call: TRBV7-6
j_call: TRBJ2-5
d_call: TRBD1
cdr3_aa: CASSLDRGETQYF
cdr3_nt: TGTGCCAGCAGCTTAGACAGGGGAGAGACCCAGTACTTC

clone_size: NA
v_call: TRBV5-6
j_call: TRBJ2-3
d_call: TRBD2
cdr3_aa: CASSPGLAGGTLYF
cdr3_nt: TGTGCCAGCAGCCCAGGACTAGCGGGGGGTACATTATATTTT

clone_size: NA
v_call: TRBV6-6
j_call: TRBJ1-4
d_call: NA
cdr3_aa: CASSYREGEDNEKLFF
cdr3_nt: TGTGCCAGCAGTTACCGAGAGGGTGAAGATAATGAAAAACTGTTTTTT

clone_size: NA
v_call: TRBV5-6
j_call: TRBJ2-3
d_call: NA
cdr3_aa: CASSPRSGLGTDTQYF
cdr3_nt: TGTGCCAGCAGTCCACGGTCGGGTCTGGGCACAGATACGCAGTATTTT

clone_size: NA
v_call: TRBV4-3
j_call: TRBJ1-2
d_call: NA
cdr3_aa: CASSDSPSGADGYTF
cdr3_nt: TGCGCCAGCAGCGACAGCCCCTCGGGGGCGGATGGCTACACCTTC

clone_size: NA
v_call: TRBV4-2
j_call: TRBJ2-3
d_call: TRBD2
cdr3_aa: CASSPATSGAPGGDTQYF
cdr3_nt: TGTGCCAGCAGTCCGGCAACTAGCGGAGCGCCCGGGGGAGATACGCAGTATTTT

clone_size: few
v_call: TRBV15
j_call: TRBJ2-5
d_call: NA
cdr3_aa: CATSRRPTLETQYF
cdr3_nt: TGTGCCACCAGCAGGAGGCCCACTTTAGAGACCCAGTACTTC

clone_size: once
v_call: TRBV24-1
j_call: TRBJ2-3
d_call: NA
cdr3_aa: CATSASGSDTQYF
cdr3_nt: TGTGCCACCAGTGCAAGCGGTTCAGATACGCAGTATTTT

clone_size: NA
v_call: TRBV6-5
j_call: TRBJ1-4
d_call: NA
cdr3_aa: CASSQGRSEKLFF
cdr3_nt: TGTGCCAGCAGCCAGGGGCGAAGTGAAAAACTGTTTTTT

clone_size: NA
v_call: TRBV7-9
j_call: TRBJ2-1
d_call: NA
cdr3_aa: CASSLGALFYNEQFF
cdr3_nt: TGTGCCAGCAGCTTAGGGGCTCTATTTTACAATGAGCAGTTCTTC

clone_size: large
v_call: TRBV6-1
j_call: TRBJ1-2
d_call: TRBD1
cdr3_aa: CASSETGVGGYTF
cdr3_nt: TGTGCCAGCAGTGAGACAGGGGTTGGTGGCTACACCTTC

clone_size: NA
v_call: TRBV5-8
j_call: TRBJ1-1
d_call: TRBD1
cdr3_aa: CAISDRAFMNTEAFF
cdr3_nt: TGTGCCATCTCGGACAGGGCATTTATGAACACTGAAGCTTTCTTT

clone_size: NA
v_call: TRBV9
j_call: TRBJ2-7
d_call: NA
cdr3_aa: CASSVAPSYEQYF
cdr3_nt: TGTGCCAGCAGCGTAGCCCCCTCCTACGAGCAGTACTTC

clone_size: NA
v_call: TRBV15
j_call: TRBJ2-1
d_call: NA
cdr3_aa: CATSRDRGFDEQFF
cdr3_nt: TGTGCCACCAGCAGAGATAGGGGTTTCGATGAGCAGTTCTTC

clone_size: NA
v_call: TRBV9
j_call: TRBJ2-1
d_call: TRBD2
cdr3_aa: CASSYSGGAYNEQFF
cdr3_nt: TGTGCCAGCAGCTATAGCGGGGGGGCGTATAATGAGCAGTTCTTC

clone_size: NA
v_call: TRBV2
j_call: TRBJ1-2
d_call: NA
cdr3_aa: CASLVSGLGYTF
cdr3_nt: TGTGCCAGCTTGGTTAGTGGGCTTGGCTACACCTTC

clone_size: NA
v_call: TRBV5-4
j_call: TRBJ2-2
d_call: NA
cdr3_aa: CASSPRRQGAGELFF
cdr3_nt: TGTGCCAGCAGCCCCCGTCGTCAGGGAGCCGGGGAGCTGTTTTTT

clone_size: NA
v_call: TRBV12-3/TRBV12-4
j_call: TRBJ2-5
d_call: NA
cdr3_aa: CASSLTRETQYF
cdr3_nt: TGTGCCAGCAGTTTAACGAGGGAGACCCAGTACTTC

clone_size: NA
v_call: TRBV11-2
j_call: TRBJ2-7
d_call: NA
cdr3_aa: CASSRERTVSYEQYF
cdr3_nt: TGTGCCAGCAGCCGAGAACGGACAGTCTCCTACGAGCAGTACTTC